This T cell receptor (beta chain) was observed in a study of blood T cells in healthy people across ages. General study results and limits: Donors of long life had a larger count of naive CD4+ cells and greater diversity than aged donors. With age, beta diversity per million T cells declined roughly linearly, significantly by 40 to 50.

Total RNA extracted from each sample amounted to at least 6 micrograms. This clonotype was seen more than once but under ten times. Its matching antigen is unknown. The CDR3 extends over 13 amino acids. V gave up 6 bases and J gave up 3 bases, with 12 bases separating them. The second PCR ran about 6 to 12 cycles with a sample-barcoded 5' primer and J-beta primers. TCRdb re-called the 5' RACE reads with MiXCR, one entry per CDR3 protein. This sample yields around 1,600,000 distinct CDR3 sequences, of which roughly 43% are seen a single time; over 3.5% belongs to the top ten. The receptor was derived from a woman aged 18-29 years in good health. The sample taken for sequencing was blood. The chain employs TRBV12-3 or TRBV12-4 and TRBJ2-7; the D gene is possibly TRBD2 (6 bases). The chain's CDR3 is CASRQGLYYEQYF. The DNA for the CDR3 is TGTGCCAGCAGGCAGGGACTCTACTACGAGCAGTACTTC.